Below, one T cell receptor (beta chain) is given with its context. Its cognate antigen is unknown. Use of 60 Vbeta and 13 Jbeta primers characterized the PCR. Using immunoSEQ multiplex PCR, the repertoire was profiled, and TCRdb retains in-frame clones only, with some absent. This sample has more than 85,000 clones, with around 74% found just once. The data originate from a study of cytomegalovirus exposure and HLA in healthy donors. Per the germline V gene, CDR1 is KGHSH and CDR2 is LQKENI. The CDR3 spans 14 residues. The V end was cut by 1 base, the J end by 4 bases, with 10 bases between. Study-wide findings and caveats: CMV serostatus was the only recorded immune exposure for donors. Sequence variants that were highly shared formed a cluster that was likely a sequencing artifact. Researchers counted roughly 150 TCR beta chains as cytomegalovirus-associated.

The chain links TRBV18 to TRBJ2-5; D not resolved. The source is a man in his forties in good health and CMV-seronegative. The sample consisted of PBMCs. DNA for the CDR3: TGTGCCAGCTCACCACGTCGGCAGGTAGAGACCCAGTACTTC. It encodes CASSPRRQVETQYF.